Listed below are T cell receptor beta chains from one sample, sequenced in a study of identical twins. TCRdb reprocessed the 5' RACE reads via MiXCR and lists one record per CDR3 protein. Here the sample spans about 240,000 distinct CDR3 sequences, under 12% being singletons. Sequenced input: memory T cells sorted from blood. The receptors originated from a man aged 45-65 years in good health. Each CDR3 is given with its conserved first and last residue. D genes are given only for firm matches. A clone size is listed for some rows: how often the clone was seen (once, few, many), or a class if it is expanded.

D: TRBD1
size: NA
V: TRBV10-3
J: TRBJ1-3
DNA: TGTGCCATCAGTGACCCCGGACAGGGCTCTGGAAACACCATATATTTT
CDR3: CAISDPGQGSGNTIYF

D: NA
size: NA
V: TRBV18
J: TRBJ2-2
DNA: TGTGCCAGCTCACCTAACGACAGAGACACCGGGGAGCTGTTTTTT
CDR3: CASSPNDRDTGELFF

D: NA
size: many
V: TRBV24-1
J: TRBJ2-1
DNA: TGTGCCACCAGTGATCTCCCCGACTCCTACAATGAGCAGTTCTTC
CDR3: CATSDLPDSYNEQFF

D: NA
size: few
V: TRBV4-2
J: TRBJ2-3
DNA: TGTGCCAGCAGCCAAGTAGGCCAGGGTACAGATACGCAGTATTTT
CDR3: CASSQVGQGTDTQYF

D: NA
size: many
V: TRBV4-2
J: TRBJ1-5
DNA: TGTGCCAGCAGCCAAGAACGTCGCGTGGATCAGCCCCAGCATTTT
CDR3: CASSQERRVDQPQHF

D: NA
size: many
V: TRBV6-9
J: TRBJ1-2
DNA: TGTGCCAGCAGAGGGGACTCCCTGTGCTACACCTTC
CDR3: CASRGDSLCYTF

D: NA
size: many
V: TRBV15
J: TRBJ1-5
DNA: TGTGCCACCAGCAGAGATCCCGGAGGGAATCAGCCCCAGCATTTT
CDR3: CATSRDPGGNQPQHF

D: TRBD1
size: few
V: TRBV10-3
J: TRBJ2-3
DNA: TGTGCCATCAGCAACTCTTGGGACAGGGGGCAAGATACGCAGTATTTT
CDR3: CAISNSWDRGQDTQYF

D: TRBD2
size: once
V: TRBV29-1
J: TRBJ2-1
DNA: TGCAGCGTTGAAGTCCTCCGGAGCGGGGGGGCCAGGAGCAATGAGCAGTTCTTC
CDR3: CSVEVLRSGGARSNEQFF

D: NA
size: many
V: TRBV29-1
J: TRBJ2-2
DNA: TGCAGCGTTGTTAACACCGGGGAGCTGTTTTTT
CDR3: CSVVNTGELFF

D: NA
size: few
V: TRBV5-1
J: TRBJ2-7
DNA: TGCGCCAGCAGCCCCGGTCTAGGGGGGATCCTAGATTTTGTGCAGTACTTC
CDR3: CASSPGLGGILDFVQYF

D: NA
size: NA
V: TRBV30
J: TRBJ2-7
DNA: TGTGCCTGGAGCGAAACAGGGAGCGAGCAGTACTTC
CDR3: CAWSETGSEQYF

D: NA
size: few
V: TRBV7-2
J: TRBJ2-3
DNA: TGTGCCAGCAGCTTAGCGGGAGGCTGGAGCACAGATACGCAGTATTTT
CDR3: CASSLAGGWSTDTQYF

D: NA
size: many
V: TRBV7-8
J: TRBJ1-5
DNA: TGTGCCAGCAGTCTACAGGTTCAGCCCCAGCATTTT
CDR3: CASSLQVQPQHF

D: NA
size: few
V: TRBV28
J: TRBJ2-1
DNA: TGTGCCAGCAGTTTTGGGGGGCGAAACTACAATGAGCAGTTCTTC
CDR3: CASSFGGRNYNEQFF

D: TRBD2
size: many
V: TRBV5-6
J: TRBJ2-1
DNA: TGTGCCAGCAGCAAGACTAGCGGGTTTGGGGATGAGCAGTTCTTC
CDR3: CASSKTSGFGDEQFF

D: NA
size: few
V: TRBV20-1
J: TRBJ1-2
DNA: TGCAGTGCTAGAGATGAGGGGGGGCACCGTTTTGGCTACACCTTC
CDR3: CSARDEGGHRFGYTF

D: TRBD1
size: few
V: TRBV5-5
J: TRBJ2-2
DNA: TGTGCCAGCAGCTTGATGGCAGGGGGTCGGAACACCGGGGAGCTGTTTTTT
CDR3: CASSLMAGGRNTGELFF

D: TRBD1
size: NA
V: TRBV7-9
J: TRBJ2-1
DNA: TGTGCCAGCGCCCGACAGGGGCGTAAATTGGGGAATGAGCAGTTCTTC
CDR3: CASARQGRKLGNEQFF

D: TRBD1
size: NA
V: TRBV11-2
J: TRBJ2-3
DNA: TGTGCCAGCAGTCAAGAAACAGGCAGGGGGCGAAAGGATACGCAGTATTTT
CDR3: CASSQETGRGRKDTQYF

D: NA
size: NA
V: TRBV6-6
J: TRBJ2-1
DNA: TGTGCCAGCAGTTTGACAGACATGGAGCAGTTCTTC
CDR3: CASSLTDMEQFF

D: TRBD2
size: many
V: TRBV24-1
J: TRBJ2-3
DNA: TGTGCCACCAGTGCAGCGGGAGAGTTAGATACGCAGTATTTT
CDR3: CATSAAGELDTQYF

D: NA
size: few
V: TRBV12-3/TRBV12-4
J: TRBJ1-1
DNA: TGTGCCAGCAGTTTACGGGCGGGGGAGTCTGAAGCTTTCTTT
CDR3: CASSLRAGESEAFF

D: NA
size: NA
V: TRBV12-3/TRBV12-4
J: TRBJ2-1
DNA: TGTGCCAGCAGTCCGCTAAGGTTGGCTGAGCAGTTCTTC
CDR3: CASSPLRLAEQFF

D: NA
size: few
V: TRBV20-1
J: TRBJ2-1
DNA: TGCAGTGCTAGACTACCGGAGCAGTTCTTC
CDR3: CSARLPEQFF

D: NA
size: few
V: TRBV5-1
J: TRBJ2-7
DNA: TGCGCCAGCAGCTTGGAGAACAGCCACGAGCAGTACTTC
CDR3: CASSLENSHEQYF

D: TRBD2
size: few
V: TRBV6-5
J: TRBJ2-7
DNA: TGTGCCAGCAGTTATGGACTAGCGGGAGGGTCCGAGCAGTACTTC
CDR3: CASSYGLAGGSEQYF

D: TRBD1
size: few
V: TRBV18
J: TRBJ2-5
DNA: TGTGCCAGCTCACCGGACAGGGGGGCTCGTTCAGAGACCCAGTACTTC
CDR3: CASSPDRGARSETQYF

D: TRBD1
size: NA
V: TRBV19
J: TRBJ1-5
DNA: TGTGCCAGTAGTACCAGGGGGAGGCAGCCCCAGCATTTT
CDR3: CASSTRGRQPQHF

D: NA
size: few
V: TRBV4-3
J: TRBJ1-2
DNA: TGCGCCAGCAGCCAAGACGCGGGTTATGGCTACACCTTC
CDR3: CASSQDAGYGYTF

D: NA
size: NA
V: TRBV12-3/TRBV12-4
J: TRBJ2-7
DNA: TGTGCCAGCAGTTTAGTGGGGGGTTACGAGCAGTACTTC
CDR3: CASSLVGGYEQYF

D: TRBD2
size: NA
V: TRBV12-3/TRBV12-4
J: TRBJ2-1
DNA: TGTGCCAGCAGCGGGGGGGCAGGCGGCTACAATGAGCAGTTCTTC
CDR3: CASSGGAGGYNEQFF

D: NA
size: few
V: TRBV27
J: TRBJ1-6
DNA: TGTGCCAGCAAGAGAGACTATAATTCACCCCTCCACTTT
CDR3: CASKRDYNSPLHF

D: TRBD2
size: few
V: TRBV28
J: TRBJ2-1
DNA: TGTGCCAGCAGACGCCCCGTCAGCGGGAGAGGTGTTGAGCAGTTCTTC
CDR3: CASRRPVSGRGVEQFF

D: NA
size: few
V: TRBV7-6
J: TRBJ2-5
DNA: TGTGCCAGCAGCTTAGTACAGGAAGAGACCCAGTACTTC
CDR3: CASSLVQEETQYF

D: NA
size: many
V: TRBV10-3
J: TRBJ2-1
DNA: TGTGCCATCGAAGACAGCCTTAGGTCCTACAATGAGCAGTTCTTC
CDR3: CAIEDSLRSYNEQFF

D: NA
size: few
V: TRBV12-3/TRBV12-4
J: TRBJ1-5
DNA: TGTGCCAGCAGTTTTTCGCTTCGCGGGGGCAATCAGCCCCAGCATTTT
CDR3: CASSFSLRGGNQPQHF

D: NA
size: NA
V: TRBV11-2
J: TRBJ1-2
DNA: TGTGCCAGCAGATCGGGCAGGGTTAAGAACGGCTACACCTTC
CDR3: CASRSGRVKNGYTF

D: TRBD2
size: many
V: TRBV24-1
J: TRBJ2-1
DNA: TGTGCCACCAGTGATGGGGCTAGCGGGAACCATGAGCAGTTCTTC
CDR3: CATSDGASGNHEQFF

D: NA
size: NA
V: TRBV7-8
J: TRBJ2-5
DNA: TGTGCCAGCAGCCGGGGGCGGGTTCAAGAGACCCAGTACTTC
CDR3: CASSRGRVQETQYF

D: NA
size: many
V: TRBV5-1
J: TRBJ1-1
DNA: TGCGCCAGCAGCTTGGCAGCGGCAAATGAAGCTTTCTTT
CDR3: CASSLAAANEAFF

D: TRBD1
size: NA
V: TRBV4-1
J: TRBJ1-2
DNA: TGCGCCAGCAGCCAAGTTGGGACAGGGGGCCGGGATGGCTACACCTTC
CDR3: CASSQVGTGGRDGYTF

D: TRBD2
size: medium-sized
V: TRBV29-1
J: TRBJ2-1
DNA: TGCAGCGTTGAAATGCGACTAGCGGGACAGGCTGAGCAGTTCTTC
CDR3: CSVEMRLAGQAEQFF

D: NA
size: NA
V: TRBV15
J: TRBJ1-5
DNA: TGTGCCACCAGCGGGGACACAGGGTTAGGGCCCCAGCATTTT
CDR3: CATSGDTGLGPQHF

D: NA
size: many
V: TRBV7-2
J: TRBJ2-1
DNA: TGTGCCAGCAGCTTAGTTCAGTGGACAGAGTACAATGAGCAGTTCTTC
CDR3: CASSLVQWTEYNEQFF

D: NA
size: many
V: TRBV3-1
J: TRBJ1-6
DNA: TGTGCCAGCAGCCAAGGAGGGCCCCTCCACTTT
CDR3: CASSQGGPLHF

D: NA
size: NA
V: TRBV20-1
J: TRBJ2-5
DNA: TGCAGTGCTAGAGGATGGCGGGTACACCAAGAGACCCAGTACTTC
CDR3: CSARGWRVHQETQYF

D: TRBD1
size: few
V: TRBV9
J: TRBJ2-1
DNA: TGTGCCAGCAGCCCGAGGACAGGAGTTTCCTACAATGAGCAGTTCTTC
CDR3: CASSPRTGVSYNEQFF

D: NA
size: many
V: TRBV18
J: TRBJ2-2
DNA: TGTGCCAGCTCATCACTACAGGGAGGGACCGGGGAGCTGTTTTTT
CDR3: CASSSLQGGTGELFF

D: TRBD1
size: few
V: TRBV28
J: TRBJ1-1
DNA: TGTGCCAGCAGTTTACCGGGACAGGATTCGGGGGACACTGAAGCTTTCTTT
CDR3: CASSLPGQDSGDTEAFF

D: TRBD1
size: few
V: TRBV20-1
J: TRBJ2-7
DNA: TGCAGTGCTAGAAAAGTTGGACAGGACTACGAGCAGTACTTC
CDR3: CSARKVGQDYEQYF